This TCR beta chain was recovered during a study of T cell responses to AZD1222 COVID-19 vaccine. Here immunoSEQ multiplex PCR was the method, and the copy in TCRdb shows in-frame clones only, minus some. The table has roughly 77,000 clones, about 92% seen once; the top ten hold 4.7%. Some second doses came at about 4 weeks and others at about 12 weeks; these were pooled. This clone was detected ten times or more. The antigen remains unidentified. The V and J ends lost 0 bases and 2 bases respectively, with 7 bases between them. Germline V lookup: CDR1 LGHDT, CDR2 YNNKEL (reference sequence). This CDR3 contains 14 residues. Whole-study results and caveats: Nearly half of spike-specific TCRs reportedly go after variant regions that carry no mutations. Vaccination with two AZD1222 doses was followed by a rise in Spike-specific TCR breadth and depth. Baseline serostatus was positive in only six AZD1222 recipients.

This receptor was obtained from an adult who received the AZD1222 COVID-19 vaccine. Sequencing was performed on peripheral blood, taken 28 days after the second AZD1222 dose. The V call is TRBV3-1 (or the pseudogene TRBV3-2), the J call TRBJ1-1; D unresolved. The CDR3 loop is CASSQEDRNTEAFF. In nucleotides, the CDR3 is TGTGCCAGCAGCCAAGAGGATAGAAACACTGAAGCTTTCTTT.